This T cell receptor (beta chain) is from a study of cytomegalovirus exposure and HLA in healthy donors. 13 Jbeta primers and 60 Vbeta primers were used for the PCR. Clones were read by immunoSEQ multiplex PCR, and TCRdb kept only the in-frame ones, dropping some. This table has under 200,000 clones, roughly 80% appearing once. Germline V gene lookup returns CDR1 SGDLS and CDR2 YYNGEE. The CDR3 sequence is 14 residues long. Trimming took 7 bases from V and 1 from J, leaving 14 bases between them. Sample: PBMCs. The receptor was derived from a man between 25 and 39 years old in good health and CMV-seronegative. This chain connects TRBV9 to TRBJ1-1; D is perhaps TRBD1 (6 bases). The CDR3 nucleotides are TGTGCCAGCGGACCGGGGGGCGGGAACACTGAAGCTTTCTTT. Its translation is CASGPGGGNTEAFF.